This T cell receptor (beta chain) was found in a study of neurological immune-mediated disorders. Trimming cost V 0 bases and J 0 bases, with 9 bases left between them. The length of the CDR3 is 16 residues. Germline V gene lookup returns CDR1 LGHDT and CDR2 YNNKEL (reference sequence). TCRdb processed the 5' RACE reads anew with MiXCR; each CDR3 protein has one entry. Of 40,000 or so distinct CDR3 sequences listed, about 7% are singletons. This clonotype was observed at least ten times. This chain links TRBV3-1 with TRBJ1-3; no definite D call. Sequenced input: PBMCs. The receptor was isolated from a woman between 35 and 50 years old in good health. The CDR3 loop reads CASSQDGVYSGNTIYF. The CDR3 coding sequence is TGTGCCAGCAGCCAAGATGGGGTCTACTCTGGAAACACCATATATTTT.